This paragraph reports one TCR beta chain. Germline values: CDR1 SGHNT, CDR2 YYREEE (reference sequence). The germline V and J ends were trimmed by 3 bases and 7 bases, with 13 bases remaining between them. The CDR3 extends over 13 amino acids. This entry belongs to a study of T cell changes during pregnancy in multiple sclerosis. Data came from immunoSEQ multiplex PCR; TCRdb stores just in-frame clones and leaves some out. Seen here are under 55,000 clones, around 90% observed once, and the top ten hold roughly a tenth. J is TRBJ1-1 and V is TRBV5-4; D is unclear. The starting material was CD8+ T cells from peripheral blood mononuclear cells, obtained after pregnancy. The TCR sequence derives from a female donor with multiple sclerosis, enrolled in a pregnancy study. The CDR3: CASSSEVAFEAFF. CDR3 bases: TGTGCCAGCAGCTCGGAGGTAGCCTTTGAAGCTTTCTTT.